The 5 T cell receptor beta chains below all came from one sample that was sequenced in a study of shared clonotypes between healthy human individuals. Libraries were prepared by immunoSEQ multiplex PCR; TCRdb keeps only in-frame clonotypes and omits some of them. Among 2 million to 3 million clones listed, roughly 93% were seen once. The specimen was naive CD4+ T cells from PBMCs. Subset given: CD45RA+ positively selected. Receptors were obtained from a man aged 18 to 29 in good health. Some clones in this sample may be carry-over from other donors' samples.

The CDR3 reads CASSRGPGTGELFF. As DNA, the CDR3 is TGTGCCAGCAGCCGAGGGCCGGGGACCGGGGAGCTGTTTTTT. This chain uses TRBV27 with TRBJ2-2; maybe TRBD2 (5 bases). This CDR3 spans 14 amino acids. Trimming shortened V by 6 bases and J by 5 bases, and 13 bases separated the two germline ends. Germline V gives CDR1 MNHEY, CDR2 SMNVEV (reference sequence).

The chain joins TRBV19 to TRBJ2-2; TRBD1 might be the D (5 bases). The CDR3 totals 13 residues. Trimming took 6 bases from V and 1 from J, leaving 6 bases between them. Germline V gene data show CDR1 as LNHDA and CDR2 as SQIVND (reference sequence). This CDR3 is CASRDMNTGELFF. As DNA, the CDR3 is TGTGCCAGTAGGGACATGAACACCGGGGAGCTGTTTTTT.

CDR3 amino acids: CASDDSPPYEQYF. In DNA, the CDR3 is TGTGCCAGCGACGACAGCCCCCCCTACGAGCAGTACTTC. This chain links TRBV7-3 with TRBJ2-7, with D possibly matching TRBD1 (5 bases). The V end lost 8 bases, the J end lost 2 bases, and 13 bases lay between the germline ends. From germline, CDR1 is SGHTA and CDR2 FQGTGA. The CDR3 covers 13 residues.

This chain uses TRBV6-5 with TRBJ1-2, with 8 bases matching TRBD1. The CDR3 loop spans 11 amino acids. V lost 10 bases and J lost 8; bases outside the gene matches: 6. The V gene's germline CDR1 is MNHEY and CDR2 SVGAGI. The CDR3, as DNA: TGTGCCACCAGGACAGGGAGAGGCTACACCTTC. Protein product: CATRTGRGYTF.

This clone has only a few counts. This sample also contains other DNA sequences that code for the same CDR3. The chain carries TRBV28 and TRBJ1-1; unclear D gene. The CDR3 runs to 11 residues. CDR1 and CDR2 from the germline V gene are MDHEN and SYDVKM. Trimming took off 2 bases at V and 4 bases at J, with 2 bases between the two ends. CDR3 sequence (DNA): TGTGCCAGCAGTTTAATCACTGAAGCTTTCTTT. This sequence encodes CASSLITEAFF.